This T cell receptor (beta chain) was identified during a study of T cell changes during pregnancy in multiple sclerosis. Measured with immunoSEQ multiplex PCR; TCRdb has only the in-frame clones, and not every one. The repertoire includes 91,000 or so clones, 85% to 95% of them detected once, and roughly 0.95% sits in the top ten. This CDR3 has 15 residues. Germline CDR1 reads LNHDA; CDR2 reads SQIVND (reference sequence). V was shortened by 4 bases and J by 3 bases, with 14 bases between the two germline ends. This sequence originates from a female donor with multiple sclerosis, enrolled in a pregnancy study. The specimen comprised peripheral blood, sampled after pregnancy. The chain links TRBV19 to TRBJ2-3; TRBD2 might be the D (5 bases). CDR3 residues: CASSTRTALTDTQYF. CDR3 sequence (DNA): TGTGCCAGTAGTACTCGGACTGCCCTAACAGATACGCAGTATTTT.